The 25 T cell receptor beta chains reported below all come from one sample, sequenced in a study of T cells in Graves' hyperthyroidism and ophthalmopathy. TCR beta CDR3 region amplification was performed from RNA transcripts. The HTBI primer set was used in a first-round RT-PCR of the TCR CDR3. TCRdb reanalysed the multiplex PCR reads using MiXCR and keeps one entry per CDR3 protein. Here the sample spans about 690,000 distinct CDR3 sequences, roughly 17% being singletons. The source material was blood. The origin of the receptors is a man aged 50-59 years with Graves' hyperthyroidism.

The chain combines TRBV4-1 with TRBJ2-7; TRBD2 matches at 10 bases. This CDR3 is built from 15 residues. Germline CDR1 MGHRA, CDR2 YSYEKL. J gave up 2 bases and V 2 bases, and 3 bases lay outside the gene matches. Here the CDR3 reads CASSQLLAGAYEQYF. The CDR3 nucleotides read TGCGCCAGCAGCCAACTTCTAGCGGGAGCCTACGAGCAGTACTTC.

This clonotype showed up many times. This chain uses TRBV2 with TRBJ1-4; unclear D gene. The CDR3 totals 11 residues. Trimming left V 4 bases short and J 8 bases short, with 5 bases between. In germline, CDR1 is SNHLY, CDR2 FYNNEI. CDR3 sequence: CASSGEEKLFF. The DNA of the CDR3 is TGTGCCAGCAGTGGAGAAGAAAAACTGTTTTTT.

This clonotype has just a few counts. The chain employs TRBV12-3 or TRBV12-4 and TRBJ2-3; 11 positions agree with TRBD2. The J segment lost 2 bases and the V segment lost 4 bases, leaving 5 bases of the junction unmatched. The CDR3 sequence is 16 residues long. In DNA, the CDR3 is TGTGCCAGCAGTTCCGGGACTAGCGGTTACACAGATACGCAGTATTTT. Protein product: CASSSGTSGYTDTQYF.

In its sample, this clonotype was seen a few times. The chain is built from TRBV5-5 and TRBJ2-1; TRBD2 matches at 7 bases. This CDR3 has 16 residues. The V gene end was trimmed by 4 bases and the J gene end by 7 bases; junction bases not matched to a gene: 14. The V gene's germline CDR1 is SGHKS and CDR2 YYEKEE (reference sequence). The CDR3 coding sequence is TGTGCCAGCAGCGCCGATCTAGCGGCCCAAGGGAATGAGCAGTTCTTC. As protein: CASSADLAAQGNEQFF.

This clonotype was detected only a few times. The V and J genes are TRBV6-1 and TRBJ2-1; D might be TRBD1 (6 bases). Per the germline V gene, CDR1 is MNHNS and CDR2 is SASEGT. V lost 6 bases, J lost 4 bases, and 16 bases lay in between. The CDR3 loop spans 15 amino acids. DNA for the CDR3: TGTGCCAGCAGCACCCTGGGGGCGCGGTACAATGAGCAGTTCTTC. Translated, it gives CASSTLGARYNEQFF.

The chain links TRBV9 to TRBJ2-1; possibly TRBD1 for D (6 bases). Trimming pared 4 bases from V and 0 bases from J, leaving 11 bases between. CDR1 and CDR2 from the germline V gene are SGDLS and YYNGEE. This CDR3 comprises 15 residues. The CDR3 protein is CASSMDRISYNEQFF. Written as DNA, the CDR3 is TGTGCCAGCAGCATGGACAGAATCTCCTACAATGAGCAGTTCTTC.

This clonotype appeared a few times. This chain connects TRBV19 to TRBJ2-1; D ambiguous. Germline lookup yields CDR1 LNHDA and CDR2 SQIVND (reference sequence). The CDR3 is 16 residues long. V dropped 2 bases and J dropped 0 bases, with 11 bases sitting between them. The DNA of the CDR3 is TGTGCCAGTAGTATACGGCCTAGGAGCTCCTACAATGAGCAGTTCTTC. Amino acids: CASSIRPRSSYNEQFF.

In its sample, this clonotype was seen many times. The chain recombines TRBV20-1 with TRBJ1-1, with 7 bases fitting TRBD1. CDR1 DFQATT and CDR2 SNEGSKA come from the germline V gene (reference sequence). The V gene end was trimmed by 4 bases and the J gene end by 2 bases; junction bases not matched to a gene: 7. This CDR3 spans 14 amino acids. The CDR3 here is CSAIKQGFNTEAFF. The CDR3, as DNA: TGCAGTGCTATCAAACAGGGGTTCAACACTGAAGCTTTCTTT.

This clonotype was detected many times. This rearrangement joins TRBV20-1 to TRBJ2-3; D is possibly TRBD2 (6 bases). Germline CDR1 DFQATT, CDR2 SNEGSKA (reference sequence). The CDR3 sequence is 15 residues long. The ends were cut back, 1 base at V and 6 bases at J, with 17 bases in the middle. CDR3 sequence: CSARAGPGRWDTQYF. CDR3 DNA: TGCAGTGCTAGAGCCGGGCCCGGGAGATGGGATACGCAGTATTTT.

This clonotype was found a few times. V usage is TRBV18 and J usage is TRBJ1-1, with TRBD1 matching over 7 bases. Trimming removed 0 bases from V and 1 base from J; junction bases left unmatched: 5. Germline CDR1 and CDR2: KGHSH and LQKENI. This CDR3 contains 16 residues. The CDR3 sequence is CASSPPMDRKNTEAFF. For the CDR3, the DNA is TGTGCCAGCTCACCACCGATGGACAGGAAGAACACTGAAGCTTTCTTT.

This clonotype occurred a few times. The V gene is TRBV19, the J gene TRBJ2-2; 8 nucleotides agree with TRBD1. The CDR3 is 15 residues long. Germline V lookup: CDR1 LNHDA, CDR2 SQIVND (reference sequence). Germline trimming cut 7 bases from V and 4 bases from J; bases unmatched to any gene: 8. CDR3 in amino acids: CASISRGPGTGELFF. The CDR3 DNA reads TGTGCCAGTATAAGCAGGGGGCCTGGCACCGGGGAGCTGTTTTTT.

There are a few counts of this clonotype. The chain combines TRBV30 with TRBJ2-3, with D perhaps TRBD1 or TRBD2 (5 bases each). CDR3 size: 14 residues. The V end lost 4 bases, the J end lost 3 bases, and 14 bases lay between the germline ends. CDR1 is GTSNPN, CDR2 SVGIG, per germline (reference sequence). Here the CDR3 reads CAWNPGPRTDTQYF. CDR3 coding DNA: TGTGCCTGGAACCCGGGGCCTCGGACAGATACGCAGTATTTT.

V usage is TRBV10-3 and J usage is TRBJ2-1, with a weak D call TRBD2 (6 bases). The CDR3 sequence is 15 residues long. Germline assignment: CDR1 ENHRY and CDR2 SYGVKD. V lost 5 bases and J lost 6, with 17 bases in between. The CDR3 is CAISQEGPEGNEQFF. The CDR3 DNA follows: TGTGCCATCAGTCAGGAGGGGCCAGAGGGCAATGAGCAGTTCTTC.

This clonotype showed up just a few times. The V gene is TRBV5-1, the J gene TRBJ2-1; a possible D gene is TRBD2 (5 bases). The ends were cut back, 0 bases at V and 2 bases at J, with 9 bases in the middle. The V gene's germline CDR1 is SGHRS and CDR2 YFSETQ. The CDR3 contains 15 residues. CDR3 amino acids: CASSLAGEPYNEQFF. In DNA form, the CDR3 reads TGCGCCAGCAGCTTGGCCGGGGAGCCCTACAATGAGCAGTTCTTC.

Ten or more counts support this clonotype. This sequence joins TRBV28 and TRBJ2-5; D call uncertain. Germline V gene sequence: CDR1 MDHEN, CDR2 SYDVKM. V was cut by 4 bases and J by 3 bases, with 9 bases left in between. The length of the CDR3 is 13 residues. The CDR3 nucleotides are TGTGCCAGCAGTTACGGACGGGAAGAGACCCAGTACTTC. The encoded protein is CASSYGREETQYF. Variable domain in full (rest from reference TRBV28 and TRBJ2-5): DVKVTQSSRYLVKRTGEKVFLECVQDMDHENMFWYRQDPGLGLRLIYFSYDVKMKEKGDIPEGYSVSREKKERFSLILESASTNQTSMYLCASSYGREETQYFGPGTRLLVL.

A few counts support this clonotype. V usage is TRBV29-1 and J usage is TRBJ2-7; 9 bases are a match to TRBD1. The CDR3 covers 13 residues. Germline V lookup: CDR1 SQVTM, CDR2 ANQGSEA. The junction had 4 bases not matched to a gene; V was cut back by 3 bases and J by 4 bases. The CDR3 region has the DNA TGCAGCGTTGAGGAGGACAGGGGATACGAGCAGTACTTC. Translating it yields CSVEEDRGYEQYF.

This clonotype was counted between two and nine times. The chain uses TRBV7-6 and TRBJ2-2, with 7 positions matching TRBD1. Trimming at V came to 5 bases and at J to 6 bases, leaving 9 bases not matched to a gene. This CDR3 comprises 15 residues. In germline, CDR1 is SGHVS, CDR2 FNYEAQ. In DNA form, the CDR3 reads TGTGCCAGCAGCCCTACCTCTCAGGGGGCCGGGGAGCTGTTTTTT. Residues: CASSPTSQGAGELFF.

This clonotype has a handful of counts. The J gene is TRBJ1-1, the V gene TRBV28; D unclear. This CDR3 is built from 12 residues. Germline loops: CDR1 MDHEN, CDR2 SYDVKM. The ends were cut back, 4 bases at V and 3 bases at J, with 6 bases in the middle. CDR3 loop: CASSSMDTEAFF. The CDR3 region has the DNA TGTGCCAGCAGTTCTATGGACACTGAAGCTTTCTTT.

This clonotype was seen ten or more times. The chain carries TRBV12-3 or TRBV12-4 and TRBJ1-6; 8 bases match TRBD1. This CDR3 has 14 residues. Trimming cost V 7 bases and J 7 bases; bases outside gene matches: 6. The CDR3 is CASKMDRANSPLHF. DNA for the CDR3: TGTGCCAGCAAGATGGACAGGGCGAATTCACCCCTCCACTTT.

This clonotype was seen a handful of times. This chain joins TRBV11-2 and TRBJ2-7, with no clear D. This CDR3 comprises 14 residues. Trimming took 0 bases from V and 3 from J, leaving 9 bases between them. The germline V gene encodes CDR1 SGHAT and CDR2 FQNNGV. This CDR3 is CASSLDARRYEQYF. The DNA for the CDR3 is TGTGCCAGCAGCTTAGACGCTAGACGCTACGAGCAGTACTTC.

This clonotype has a count of ten or more. J is TRBJ2-3 and V is TRBV11-2; D ambiguous. Trimming removed 5 bases at V and 2 bases at J, with 14 bases between. Germline V CDR1 and CDR2: SGHAT, FQNNGV. The CDR3 has 15 amino acids. The CDR3 DNA reads as TGTGCCAGCAGCCCCCCCAGCGCCTCCACAGATACGCAGTATTTT. Protein product: CASSPPSASTDTQYF.

The chain links TRBV6-1 to TRBJ2-3; D is perhaps TRBD1 or TRBD2 (6 bases each). The CDR3 has 14 amino acids. Germline values: CDR1 MNHNS, CDR2 SASEGT. The V gene lost 9 bases and the J gene lost 5 bases, with 18 bases spanning the gap. The CDR3 coding sequence is TGTGCCAGTAAAGCGGAGGGGGAAAGAGATACGCAGTATTTT. Residues: CASKAEGERDTQYF.

This clonotype was recorded at least ten times. The chain recombines TRBV28 with TRBJ1-2, with 10 bases identical to TRBD1. The germline gives CDR1 MDHEN, CDR2 SYDVKM. CDR3 length: 17 residues. V lost 4 bases and J lost 0; bases outside the gene matches: 8. In nucleotides, the CDR3 is TGTGCCAGCAGTTCGCCGGGACAGGGGACTGCTAACTATGGCTACACCTTC. Encoded protein: CASSSPGQGTANYGYTF.

The chain is built from TRBV7-9 and TRBJ2-5; 12 bases match TRBD2. Germline V gives CDR1 SEHNR, CDR2 FQNEAQ (reference sequence). The CDR3 is made up of 17 amino acids. Trimming removed 5 bases from V and 5 bases from J; junction bases left unmatched: 12. CDR3 sequence: CASSPRLAGAVGETQYF. The CDR3 DNA follows: TGTGCCAGCAGCCCGAGACTAGCGGGAGCTGTTGGGGAGACCCAGTACTTC. Looking up the rest from reference TRBV7-9 and TRBJ2-5 gives the full variable domain: DTGVSQNPRHKITKRGQNVTFRCDPISEHNRLYWYRQTLGQGPEFLTYFQNEAQLEKSRLLSDRFSAERPKGSFSTLEIQRTEQGDSAMYLCASSPRLAGAVGETQYFGPGTRLLVL.

V usage is TRBV9 and J usage is TRBJ2-1, with 11 bases matching TRBD2. V lost 4 bases, J lost 11 bases, and 8 bases stayed unmatched. The CDR3 totals 14 residues. CDR1 is SGDLS and CDR2 is YYNGEE in the germline V gene. The CDR3 loop reads CASSLRSGRDQQFF. CDR3 nucleotide sequence: TGTGCCAGCAGCCTCCGTAGCGGGAGGGATCAGCAGTTCTTC.